A selection of T cell receptor beta chains follows, all from one sample in a study of T cell responses to AZD1222 COVID-19 vaccine. Clones were sequenced by immunoSEQ multiplex PCR, and TCRdb holds only the in-frame ones, with some missing. The sample shows around 100,000 clones, over 85% of them seen only once. Sequencing used peripheral blood, obtained on day 0 of AZD1222 vaccination. Every receptor here comes from an adult in good health. CDR3s include the opening cysteine and the closing phenylalanine or tryptophan. D genes are given only for firm matches. Clone sizes are given selectively: once, few, many, or a class where the clone is expanded.

d_call	v_call	j_call	clone_size	cdr3_nt	cdr3_aa
NA	TRBV1	TRBJ1-6	NA	TGCACCAGCAGCCAAGAGAAAAAAGGCCGGGACAGGCCTAATAATTCACCCCTCCACTTT	CTSSQEKKGRDRPNNSPLHF
NA	TRBV18	TRBJ2-7	NA	TGTGCCAGCTCACCAGGGGTGGAGGGGGAGAGCTCCTACGAGCAGTACTTC	CASSPGVEGESSYEQYF
TRBD1	TRBV7-6	TRBJ2-1	NA	TGTGCCAGCAGCTACAGGGGCGCCTACAATGAGCAGTTCTTC	CASSYRGAYNEQFF
TRBD2	TRBV2	TRBJ2-5	NA	TGTGCCAGCAGGAAAGCGGGAGGCGTAGAGACCCAGTACTTC	CASRKAGGVETQYF
NA	TRBV5-4	TRBJ2-1	few	TGTGCCAGCAGCGGTACAGCCTACAATGAGCAGTTCTTC	CASSGTAYNEQFF
NA	TRBV5-1	TRBJ2-5	NA	TGCGCCAGCAGCCAAGACGGGAATTTTCAAGAGACCCAGTACTTC	CASSQDGNFQETQYF
TRBD1	TRBV2	TRBJ2-4	NA	TGTGCCACCAGACAGGGTTTAGCCAAAAACATTCAGTACTTC	CATRQGLAKNIQYF
TRBD1	TRBV7-2	TRBJ2-7	NA	TGTGCCAGCAGCTTGACAGGGGGCTACGAGCAGTACTTC	CASSLTGGYEQYF
NA	TRBV9	TRBJ2-1	NA	TGTGCCAGCAGCCACCCTTCCGCGGTCTACAATGAGCAGTTCTTC	CASSHPSAVYNEQFF
NA	TRBV19	TRBJ2-4	NA	TGTGCCAGTAGTATAGACTACGACACGGGAAGGGACATTCAGTACTTC	CASSIDYDTGRDIQYF
NA	TRBV19	TRBJ1-5	NA	TGTGCCAGTAAGGAGAGGGACAAACTGGGGCAGCCCCAGCATTTT	CASKERDKLGQPQHF
NA	TRBV2	TRBJ1-5	NA	TGTGCCAGCACAGGCAGGGAGAATCAGCCCCAGCATTTT	CASTGRENQPQHF
NA	TRBV12-5	TRBJ2-1	NA	TGTGCTAGTGGTGAACAAAGCAGTTATGAGCAGTTCTTC	CASGEQSSYEQFF
TRBD2	TRBV7-2	TRBJ2-7	once	TGTGCCAGCAGCCGTCGGACTAGCGGGATCACCTACGAGCAGTACTTC	CASSRRTSGITYEQYF
NA	TRBV12-3/TRBV12-4	TRBJ1-6	NA	TGTGCCAGCAGTCTCCAAACGGTCTCACCCCTCCACTTT	CASSLQTVSPLHF
NA	TRBV27	TRBJ1-4	NA	TGTGCCAGCACCATCCGCCCTGGTGAAAAACTGTTTTTT	CASTIRPGEKLFF
TRBD2	TRBV11-3	TRBJ2-7	few	TGTGCCAGCAGCTTAGAGGGGACTAGCGACTACGAGCAGTACTTC	CASSLEGTSDYEQYF
TRBD1	TRBV6-1	TRBJ1-1	NA	TGTGCCAGCAGTGAATTAGGACAGGGTAGATTGAACACTGAAGCTTTCTTT	CASSELGQGRLNTEAFF
NA	TRBV2	TRBJ1-3	NA	TGTGCCAGCAGGACCGGGTCCTCTGGAAACACCATATATTTT	CASRTGSSGNTIYF
NA	TRBV5-1	TRBJ2-1	NA	TGCGCCAGCAGCTTGGGGTTGCATGGGGACTACAATGAGCAGTTCTTC	CASSLGLHGDYNEQFF
NA	TRBV21-1	TRBJ2-1	NA	TGTGCCAGCAGCAAACCCTCTGAGGCTAGCGGGGGGGCCCCGCAGTTCTTC	CASSKPSEASGGAPQFF
TRBD2	TRBV24-1	TRBJ2-2	NA	TGTGCCACCAGTGAAACCGGGACTAGCGGGAGGAACACCGGGGAGCTGTTTTTT	CATSETGTSGRNTGELFF
NA	TRBV6-1	TRBJ1-3	NA	TGTGCCAGCAGTGAAGGAAAGGGGGTAAAGGGAAACACCATATATTTT	CASSEGKGVKGNTIYF
NA	TRBV7-2	TRBJ2-3	NA	TGTGCCAGCAGCTCTCTATCGCTTGGGGATACGCAGTATTTT	CASSSLSLGDTQYF
TRBD1	TRBV30	TRBJ1-1	NA	TGTGCCTGCTCCGGGACAGGCATCGAAGCTTTCTTT	CACSGTGIEAFF
NA	TRBV5-1	TRBJ1-6	NA	TGCGCCAGCAGCCTAGACCGGGAATCACCCCTCCACTTT	CASSLDRESPLHF
TRBD1	TRBV25-1	TRBJ1-4	NA	TGTGCCAGCAGGGACAGGGACGGTGAAAAACTGTTTTTT	CASRDRDGEKLFF
TRBD1	TRBV3-1/TRBV3-2	TRBJ2-3	NA	TGTGCCAGCAGCCAAGAAGGGGGCTCAGATACGCAGTATTTT	CASSQEGGSDTQYF
NA	TRBV7-2	TRBJ2-3	NA	TGTGCCAGCAGCTTGCCCGAGGGTGGGGATACGCAGTATTTT	CASSLPEGGDTQYF
NA	TRBV5-1	TRBJ1-1	NA	TGCGCCAGCAGCTTGGCCGGGTCGAACACTGAAGCTTTCTTT	CASSLAGSNTEAFF
NA	TRBV4-2	TRBJ1-2	NA	TGTGCCAGCAGCCGAGACAGAACCTATGGCTACACCTTC	CASSRDRTYGYTF
TRBD1	TRBV5-1	TRBJ2-7	NA	TGCGCCAGCAGCTTGATGGACAGGGGGACTGACGAGCAGTACTTC	CASSLMDRGTDEQYF
NA	TRBV19	TRBJ1-4	NA	TGTGCCAGTGTTGGGGACGCCCAGGGGAAACTGTTTTTT	CASVGDAQGKLFF
NA	TRBV9	TRBJ2-5	NA	TGTGCCAGCAGCGTAGGTCGAGCGGGTGACGGGACCCAGTACTTC	CASSVGRAGDGTQYF
NA	TRBV6-2/TRBV6-3	TRBJ2-1	NA	TGTGCCAGCAGCCGGTGGGAGTCAGGCAATGAGCAGTTCTTC	CASSRWESGNEQFF
TRBD2	TRBV11-3	TRBJ2-5	NA	TGTGCCAGCAGCTCGACTAGCGGGAGAGAGACCCAGTACTTC	CASSSTSGRETQYF
NA	TRBV29-1	TRBJ1-1	few	TGCAGCGTTGGTAGGGTGCCTGAAGCTTTCTTT	CSVGRVPEAFF
NA	TRBV7-5	TRBJ1-2	NA	TGTGCCAGAAGCTTCCGGCCGGACCCCTTAGAGGGGGACTATGGCTACACCTTC	CARSFRPDPLEGDYGYTF
NA	TRBV10-3	TRBJ1-2	once	TGTGCCATCAGAGAACCCCGTCTTAACTATGGCTACACCTTC	CAIREPRLNYGYTF
NA	TRBV3-1/TRBV3-2	TRBJ2-2	NA	TGTGCCAGCAGCCAAGGCCATACAGGCTTGCCGAACACCGGGGAGCTGTTTTTT	CASSQGHTGLPNTGELFF
NA	TRBV19	TRBJ1-2	NA	TGTGCCAGTAGTATCTTACAGGGTAATGGCTACACCTTC	CASSILQGNGYTF
NA	TRBV3-1/TRBV3-2	TRBJ2-3	NA	TGTGCCAGCAGCCAAGATTCGGGACTTGGGGTAGATACGCAGTATTTT	CASSQDSGLGVDTQYF
NA	TRBV6-6	TRBJ1-5	NA	TGTGCCAGCAGTTACTACCAGGGGAGCAATCAGCCCCAGCATTTT	CASSYYQGSNQPQHF
NA	TRBV6-5	TRBJ1-5	NA	TGTGCCAGCAGGGTGGGAGCGGATCAGCCCCAGCATTTT	CASRVGADQPQHF
NA	TRBV24-1	TRBJ1-5	NA	TGTGCCACCAGTCATGGGACACAAAATCAGCCCCAGCATTTT	CATSHGTQNQPQHF
TRBD1	TRBV10-3	TRBJ2-7	NA	TGTGCCATCAGTGAAGGACAGGCCGGCTCCTACGAGCAGTACTTC	CAISEGQAGSYEQYF
NA	TRBV5-5	TRBJ2-2	NA	TGTGCCAGCACCCGAACCGGGGAGCTGTTTTTT	CASTRTGELFF
TRBD1	TRBV28	TRBJ1-6	once	TGTGCCAGCAGTTTCGGGACAGAATATAATTCACCCCTCCACTTT	CASSFGTEYNSPLHF
NA	TRBV7-9	TRBJ1-2	NA	TGTGCCAGCAGCTTACCCGGAGGGTCGGATGGCTACACCTTC	CASSLPGGSDGYTF
NA	TRBV12-3/TRBV12-4	TRBJ1-6	NA	TGTGCCAGCAGTACAGGGAACTCACCCCTCCACTTT	CASSTGNSPLHF